The source of this TCR beta chain is a study of blood T cell repertoires in COVID-19. Study as a whole: The United States, Italy and Spain supplied acute and convalescent COVID-19 samples. In each case, the material was cDNA or gDNA derived from T cells, B-cell-depleted T cells, or PBMCs.

The CDR3 has 16 amino acids. The junction had 8 bases not matched to a gene; V was cut back by 0 bases and J by 5 bases. Germline assignment: CDR1 SGHAT and CDR2 FQNNGV. In the study's own analysis: Estimation of nucleated cell counts was performed using reference gene primer amplification. Method: immunoSEQ multiplex PCR; TCRdb's copy keeps in-frame clones and lacks some. V and J calls and clone size follow that table, whereas D and trimming were derived from the DNA. The table lists 150,000 to 200,000 clones, approximately 85% of them singletons. The rearrangement joins TRBV11-2 to TRBJ2-5; TRBD2 aligns across 8 bases. The sample taken for sequencing was peripheral blood. The origin of this receptor is a human donor with active or convalescent COVID-19. The donor label of this sample is uncertain. The CDR3 DNA reads as TGTGCCAGCAGCTTAGATCGGGGGGGGGCCCGGGAGACCCAGTACTTC. Translation: CASSLDRGGARETQYF. The full variable domain, completed using reference TRBV11-2 and TRBJ2-5, is EAGVAQSPRYKIIEKRQSVAFWCNPISGHATLYWYQQILGQGPKLLIQFQNNGVVDDSQLPKDRFSAERLKGVDSTLKIQPAKLEDSAVYLCASSLDRGGARETQYFGPGTRLLVL.